This T cell receptor (beta chain) emerged from a study of beta chain features in type 1 diabetes. Reverse transcription of all isolated RNA meant that expressed TCRB transcripts were sequenced. Regulatory, naive and central memory T cell samples averaged approximately 3.5 million reads. Clones were sequenced by immunoSEQ multiplex PCR, and TCRdb holds only the in-frame ones, with some missing. The sample shows about 620,000 clones, around 15% of them seen only once. The V and J ends lost 0 bases and 2 bases respectively, with 13 bases between them. The CDR3 is 16 amino acids. Germline V gives CDR1 LGHNA, CDR2 YSLEER.

The rearrangement uses TRBV4-3 and TRBJ1-2; D is unresolved. This sequence originates from a man aged 18 to 30 in good health. What was sequenced was naive CD4+ T cells from blood. CDR3 nucleotides: TGCGCCAGCAGCCAAGAAGCAAGAAGAGAAAACTATGGCTACACCTTC. Translating it yields CASSQEARRENYGYTF.